This T cell receptor beta chain was obtained from a study of blood T cell repertoires in COVID-19. About the research overall: Italy, Spain and the United States were the sources of the convalescent and acute COVID-19 samples. Sample material is recorded as cDNA or gDNA derived from T cells, B-cell-depleted T cells, or PBMCs.

The CDR3 has 16 amino acids. CDR1 and CDR2 from the germline V gene are SSHAT and FNYEAQ (reference sequence). Trimming took 2 bases from V and 7 from J; bases not matched to a gene: 10. In the original workflow: Counts of nucleated cells, estimated from reference gene primer amplification, were obtained. The table came from immunoSEQ multiplex PCR; TCRdb's copy has only in-frame clones and leaves some out. V and J calls and clone size are given by that table; D and trimming were obtained from the DNA. The table includes just under 300,000 clones, around 86% detected once. Source material: peripheral blood. The V call is TRBV7-7, the J call TRBJ2-1; TRBD2 matches at 8 bases. The sequence was collected from a man between 65 and 85 years old with acute or convalescent COVID-19. The CDR3 DNA reads TGTGCCAGCAGCTTATCGCACGGGGGGGCCTCGAATGAGCAGTTCTTC. Its translation is CASSLSHGGASNEQFF.